This T cell receptor (beta chain) came from a study of blood T cells in healthy people across ages. Background on the study: When template switching was applied, about one barcoded beta molecule was captured per two T cells. General study findings and limits: It was held that diversity estimates obtained from one million T cells represented underestimates.

In this sample, this clonotype turned up many times. The antigen is unknown. Germline CDR1 is KGHSH and CDR2 is LQKENI. The CDR3 contains 13 residues. The ends were cut back, 4 bases at V and 11 bases at J, with 17 bases in the middle. A second roughly 7 to 12 cycle PCR used barcoded and J-beta primers. Each cDNA molecule, via a template-switch adaptor with 12 random nucleotides, was tagged. A minimum of 2.5 million CDR3-containing paired-end reads was obtained for each sample. TCRdb re-derived calls from the 5' RACE reads in MiXCR, one entry per CDR3 protein. Among roughly 900,000 distinct CDR3 sequences, 29% were seen once, and the ten largest hold roughly 17%.

The rearrangement links TRBV18 to TRBJ2-5; D is undetermined. The clonotype was recovered from a woman aged 80 or over in good health. Input material: blood. CDR3 bases: TGTGCCAGCTCACTCGGGTTACAGAAGGAGCAGTACTTC. Translating it yields CASSLGLQKEQYF.